This T cell receptor (beta chain) was captured in a study of human CD4 T cells and Enterobacteriaceae (dated by TCRdb to the early 2020s). Memory CD4+ T cells, defined as all CD4+ cells other than CD45RA+CCR7+CD95- naive cells, were FACS-sorted on a FACSAria III to a purity of over 98%. Blood from healthy donors was obtained from blood donation centers in Switzerland. Positive selection with CD4 and CD14 magnetic microbeads was used to enrich total CD4+ T cells and monocytes. CD8+, CD14+, CD16+, CD56+, CD19+ and CD25-bright cells were excluded before sorting. To assess in vivo expansion of bacteria-reactive clonotypes, total memory CD4+ T cells from a couple of blood donors were sequenced directly ex vivo. Ficoll-Paque Plus was used to isolate peripheral blood mononuclear cells from donor blood. Deep-level sequencing, with a detection sensitivity of one cell in 200,000, was applied to the ex vivo total memory CD4+ samples. Genomic DNA was extracted from cell pellets with the QIAamp DNA Micro Kit, and its quantity and purity were checked by spectrophotometry. Amplification of TCR Vbeta CDR3 regions was performed with the immunoSEQ multiplex PCR assay. The amplicons were sequenced on the Illumina HiSeq platform. Retrieved sequences were 87 nucleotides long and contained the CDR3 region. The source study handled its data this way. A clonotype was defined as a unique productive TCR Vbeta nucleotide sequence and was quantified by productive template frequency from ImmunoSEQ Analyzer V3.0. A threshold set at the top 5th percentile of each frequency-ranked repertoire was used to define expanded clonotypes. The R package fossil was used to compute repertoire overlap as Chao-Jaccard, and the R package MASS was used to visualize the overlap by nonmetric multidimensional scaling. Held by TCRdb, this immuneACCESS table contains in-frame sequences only and omits some clones. Under half of the omission traces to an unresolved V gene where checked; the cause of the rest is unknown. V and J calls and clone size are given by that table; D and trimming were obtained from the DNA. This sample is represented by some 30,000 clones; just under 85% of them were singletons. The biggest ten clones account for roughly 1.8% of the sample.

What the work shows at the level of the full study, not this receptor alone: The reactivity of ex vivo clonotypes was inferred solely by matching the nucleotide sequences of those clonotypes to CFSE-low cultures from the same donors. Compared with specific clonotypes, broadly cross-reactive clonotypes seemed more expanded ex vivo, with about 55% of the 19 and about 60% of the roughly 35 falling in the top 5%.

Including the terminal cysteine and phenylalanine, the CDR3 comprises 15 residues. Only the CDR3 DNA is retained, 45 bases long and in frame from the first base. CDR1 MNHEY and CDR2 SVGAGI are derived from the germline V gene. V is clipped by 5 bases and J by 5 bases, and the sequence between their germline boundaries is 15 bases long. A remark on this clone: This clone's antigen is unknown. Base qualities are not at hand, and no much larger clone is one base apart.

The specimen was memory CD4+ T cells from blood. The cell subset or site label for this specimen denotes: total memory CD4 T cells sorted directly ex vivo, unstimulated. The chain employs TRBV6-5 and TRBJ1-4, with a weak D call of TRBD1 (5 bases match). The source of this sequence is a human donor in good health. The sequenced DNA is TGTGCCAGCAGTCTATCCGGGACGGGCAATGAAAAACTGTTTTTT. Its product reads: CASSLSGTGNEKLFF.